A selection of T cell receptor beta chains follows, all from one sample in a study of T cell responses to AZD1222 COVID-19 vaccine. Assay: immunoSEQ multiplex PCR; the TCRdb copy retains only in-frame clones and omits some. This table has roughly 150,000 clones, approximately 91% appearing once. This specimen consisted of peripheral blood, obtained 28 days after the second AZD1222 dose. These receptors came from an adult who received the AZD1222 COVID-19 vaccine. Both conserved end residues are part of each CDR3. A D gene is named only where the DNA matches it firmly. Clone size is given for some rows only: seen once, a few or many times, or a class if the clone is expanded.

j_call d_call v_call clone_size cdr3_aa cdr3_nt
TRBJ2-3 TRBD2 TRBV19 - CASSILAGEADTQYF TGTGCCAGTAGTATACTAGCGGGAGAAGCAGATACGCAGTATTTT
TRBJ1-1 - TRBV24-1 - CATRTGQIEAFF TGTGCCACCAGGACAGGACAGATTGAAGCTTTCTTT
TRBJ1-2 - TRBV6-4 few CASSDSSRGIYGYTF TGTGCCAGCAGTGACTCGTCACGGGGGATCTATGGCTACACCTTC
TRBJ2-7 TRBD2 TRBV4-1 - CASSQDKGRGQGGRGYEQYF TGCGCCAGCAGCCAAGATAAGGGGAGAGGGCAGGGCGGGAGAGGCTACGAGCAGTACTTC
TRBJ1-1 - TRBV6-5 - CATKQGNTEAFF TGTGCCACGAAGCAGGGGAACACTGAAGCTTTCTTT
TRBJ1-1 TRBD1 TRBV5-1 - CASSLGPLDRLGTEAFF TGCGCCAGCAGCTTGGGTCCACTGGACAGGCTGGGAACTGAAGCTTTCTTT
TRBJ1-1 - TRBV4-1 - CASSQGAGEAFF TGCGCCAGCAGCCAAGGTGCAGGGGAAGCTTTCTTT
TRBJ1-5 - TRBV30 - CAWSVQGLSNQPQHF TGTGCCTGGAGTGTACAAGGGTTGAGCAATCAGCCCCAGCATTTT
TRBJ1-5 - TRBV18 - CASSPGRANQPQHF TGTGCCAGCTCACCCGGGAGGGCCAATCAGCCCCAGCATTTT
TRBJ1-2 - TRBV9 - CASSGDRTYGYTF TGTGCCAGCAGCGGAGACAGGACATATGGCTACACCTTC
TRBJ2-1 - TRBV9 - CASSRGGNSYNEQFF TGTGCCAGCAGTCGAGGGGGTAATTCCTACAATGAGCAGTTCTTC
TRBJ1-5 - TRBV18 once CASSLATSQPQHF TGTGCCAGCTCACTTGCAACGAGTCAGCCCCAGCATTTT
TRBJ1-3 - TRBV2 - CATVIWPRQGGSGNTIYF TGTGCCACCGTCATCTGGCCTAGGCAGGGTGGCTCTGGAAACACCATATATTTT
TRBJ1-5 - TRBV5-6 - CASSSRLGEPQHF TGTGCCAGCAGCTCTAGGCTCGGGGAGCCCCAGCATTTT
TRBJ1-5 - TRBV18 - CASSPPASPPHQPQHF TGTGCCAGCTCACCACCGGCCTCACCCCCGCATCAGCCCCAGCATTTT
TRBJ2-7 - TRBV15 - CATSRDVRERQYF TGTGCCACCAGCAGAGATGTTAGGGAGAGGCAGTACTTC
TRBJ1-1 - TRBV6-5 - CASSYTGWSTEAFF TGTGCCAGCAGTTATACAGGGTGGAGCACTGAAGCTTTCTTT
TRBJ2-7 - TRBV6-1 - CASSDQGGAYEQYF TGTGCCAGCAGTGATCAGGGGGGGGCCTACGAGCAGTACTTC
TRBJ1-2 TRBD1 TRBV14 few CASSQAQGAFYGYTF TGTGCCAGCAGCCAGGCGCAGGGGGCTTTCTATGGCTACACCTTC
TRBJ2-7 TRBD1 TRBV11-1 - CASSQGQAYEQYF TGTGCCAGCAGCCAGGGACAGGCCTACGAGCAGTACTTC
TRBJ2-2 - TRBV7-2 - CASSLGVAVNTGELFF TGTGCCAGCAGCTTGGGGGTAGCGGTGAACACCGGGGAGCTGTTTTTT
TRBJ2-3 - TRBV11-1 - CASSSLEGVAADTQYF TGTGCCAGCAGCTCTTTAGAGGGAGTTGCGGCAGATACGCAGTATTTT
TRBJ1-3 - TRBV7-9 few CASSLLAGNTIYF TGTGCCAGCAGCTTACTCGCCGGGAACACCATATATTTT
TRBJ2-7 - TRBV10-1 - CASSEARGVHPYEQYF TGCGCCAGCAGTGAGGCCAGGGGAGTGCACCCCTACGAGCAGTACTTC
TRBJ1-1 TRBD1 TRBV5-6 - CASSVGQGPEAFF TGTGCCAGCAGCGTGGGACAGGGCCCTGAAGCTTTCTTT
TRBJ2-1 - TRBV5-1 - CASSLGQSINEQFF TGCGCCAGCAGCTTGGGACAATCAATCAATGAGCAGTTCTTC
TRBJ2-1 TRBD2 TRBV9 - CASSIRLADNEQFF TGTGCCAGCAGCATCAGACTAGCGGACAATGAGCAGTTCTTC
TRBJ1-5 - TRBV19 - CASSIISSGNQPQHF TGTGCCAGTAGTATTATATCATCCGGCAATCAGCCCCAGCATTTT
TRBJ2-3 - TRBV3-1/TRBV3-2 - CASSRQGTSRTDTQYF TGTGCCAGCAGCCGACAGGGGACTAGCCGCACAGATACGCAGTATTTT
TRBJ1-2 TRBD1 TRBV9 - CASSPHGTGVLRNYGYTF TGTGCCAGCAGCCCGCACGGGACAGGAGTACTAAGGAACTATGGCTACACCTTC